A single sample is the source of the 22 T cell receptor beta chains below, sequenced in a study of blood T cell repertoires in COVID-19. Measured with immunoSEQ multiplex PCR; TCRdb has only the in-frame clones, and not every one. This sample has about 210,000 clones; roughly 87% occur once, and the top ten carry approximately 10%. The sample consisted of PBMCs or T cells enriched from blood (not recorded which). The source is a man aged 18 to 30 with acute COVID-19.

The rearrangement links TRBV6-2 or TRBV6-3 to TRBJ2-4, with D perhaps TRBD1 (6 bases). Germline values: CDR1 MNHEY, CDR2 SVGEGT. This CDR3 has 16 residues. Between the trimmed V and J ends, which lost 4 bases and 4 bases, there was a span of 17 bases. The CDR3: CASSFPQVRGKNIQYF. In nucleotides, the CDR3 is TGTGCCAGCAGTTTCCCTCAGGTTAGGGGGAAAAACATTCAGTACTTC.

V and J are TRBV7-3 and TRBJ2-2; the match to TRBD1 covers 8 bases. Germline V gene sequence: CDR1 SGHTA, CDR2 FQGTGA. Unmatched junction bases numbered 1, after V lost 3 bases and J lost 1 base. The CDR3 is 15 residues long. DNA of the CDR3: TGTGCCAGCAGCTTCGGGACAGGGAACACCGGGGAGCTGTTTTTT. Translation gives CASSFGTGNTGELFF.

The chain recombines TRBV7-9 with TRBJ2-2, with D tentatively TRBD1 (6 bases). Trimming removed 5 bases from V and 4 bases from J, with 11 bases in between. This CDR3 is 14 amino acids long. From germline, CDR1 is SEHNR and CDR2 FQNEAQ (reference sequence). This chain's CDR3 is CASSPQGFTGELFF. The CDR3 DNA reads TGTGCCAGCAGCCCACAGGGCTTCACCGGGGAGCTGTTTTTT.

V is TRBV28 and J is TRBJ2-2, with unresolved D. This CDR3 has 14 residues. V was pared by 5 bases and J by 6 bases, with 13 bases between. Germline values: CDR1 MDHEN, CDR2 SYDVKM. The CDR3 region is CASSQASGAGELFF. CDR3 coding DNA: TGTGCCAGCAGTCAAGCCTCTGGTGCCGGGGAGCTGTTTTTT.

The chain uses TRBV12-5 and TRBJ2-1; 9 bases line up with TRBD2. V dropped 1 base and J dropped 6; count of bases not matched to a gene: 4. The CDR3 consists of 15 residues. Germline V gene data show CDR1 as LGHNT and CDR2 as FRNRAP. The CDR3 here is CASGLGSGSLNEQFF. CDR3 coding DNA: TGTGCTAGTGGTTTGGGTAGCGGGAGTCTCAATGAGCAGTTCTTC. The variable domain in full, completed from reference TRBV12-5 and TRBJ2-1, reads DARVTQTPRHKVTEMGQEVTMRCQPILGHNTVFWYRQTMMQGLELLAYFRNRAPLDDSGMPKDRFSAEMPDATLATLKIQPSEPRDSAVYFCASGLGSGSLNEQFFGPGTRLTVL.

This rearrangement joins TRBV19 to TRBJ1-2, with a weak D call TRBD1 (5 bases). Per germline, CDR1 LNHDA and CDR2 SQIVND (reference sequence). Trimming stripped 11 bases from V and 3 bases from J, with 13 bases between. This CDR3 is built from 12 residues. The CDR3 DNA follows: TGTGCCGGGGGGGACCCTTACTATGGCTACACCTTC. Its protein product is CAGGDPYYGYTF.

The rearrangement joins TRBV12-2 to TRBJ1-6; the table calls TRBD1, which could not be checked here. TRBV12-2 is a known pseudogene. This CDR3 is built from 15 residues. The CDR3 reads CASRTGQGEDSPLHF. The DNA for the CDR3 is TGTGCAAGTCGCACGGGACAGGGGGAGGATTCACCCCTCCACTTT.

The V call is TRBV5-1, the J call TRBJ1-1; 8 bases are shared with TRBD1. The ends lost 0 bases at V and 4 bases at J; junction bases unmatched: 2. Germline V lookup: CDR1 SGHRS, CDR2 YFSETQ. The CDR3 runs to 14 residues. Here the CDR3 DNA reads TGCGCCAGCAGCTTGGACACAGGGGGCACTGAAGCTTTCTTT. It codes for CASSLDTGGTEAFF.

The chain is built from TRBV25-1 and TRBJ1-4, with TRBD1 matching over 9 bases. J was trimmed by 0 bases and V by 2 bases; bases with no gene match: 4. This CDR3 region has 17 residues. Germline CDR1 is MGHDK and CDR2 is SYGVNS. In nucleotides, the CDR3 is TGTGCCAGCAGTGAAGGAGGACAGGGGACAACTAATGAAAAACTGTTTTTT. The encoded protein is CASSEGGQGTTNEKLFF.

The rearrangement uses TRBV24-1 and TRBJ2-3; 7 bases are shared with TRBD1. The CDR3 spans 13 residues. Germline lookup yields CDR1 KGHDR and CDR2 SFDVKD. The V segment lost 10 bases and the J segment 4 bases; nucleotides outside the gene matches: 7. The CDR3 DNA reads TGTGCCACTGGAGAGGGGGCGGCAGATACGCAGTATTTT. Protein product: CATGEGAADTQYF.

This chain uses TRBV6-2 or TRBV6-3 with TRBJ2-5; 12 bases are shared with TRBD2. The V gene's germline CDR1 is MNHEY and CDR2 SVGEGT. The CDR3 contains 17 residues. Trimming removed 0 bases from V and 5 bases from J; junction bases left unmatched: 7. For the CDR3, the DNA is TGTGCCAGCAGTTACTCGACTAGCGGGAGTCTCCGGGAGACCCAGTACTTC. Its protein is CASSYSTSGSLRETQYF.

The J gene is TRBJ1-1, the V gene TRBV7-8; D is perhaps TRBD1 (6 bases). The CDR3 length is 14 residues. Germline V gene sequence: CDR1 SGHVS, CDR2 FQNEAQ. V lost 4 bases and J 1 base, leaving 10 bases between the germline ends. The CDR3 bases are TGTGCCAGCAGCTCCAGGGGATGGAACACTGAAGCTTTCTTT. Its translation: CASSSRGWNTEAFF.

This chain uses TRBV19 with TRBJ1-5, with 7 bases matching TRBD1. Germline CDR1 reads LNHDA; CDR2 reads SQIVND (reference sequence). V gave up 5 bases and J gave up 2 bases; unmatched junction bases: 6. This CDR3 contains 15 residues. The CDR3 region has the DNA TGTGCCAGTAGTTTCGCAGGGGGAGGCAATCAGCCCCAGCATTTT. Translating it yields CASSFAGGGNQPQHF.

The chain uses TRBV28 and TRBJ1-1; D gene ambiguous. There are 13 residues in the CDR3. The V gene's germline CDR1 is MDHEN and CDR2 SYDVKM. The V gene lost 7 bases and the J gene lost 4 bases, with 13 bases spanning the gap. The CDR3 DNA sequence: TGTGCCAGCAAGGAGATGGTCGTCACTGAAGCTTTCTTT. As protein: CASKEMVVTEAFF.

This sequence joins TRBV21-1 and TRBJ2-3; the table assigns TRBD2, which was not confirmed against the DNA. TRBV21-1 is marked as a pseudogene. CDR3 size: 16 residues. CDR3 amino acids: CASSDITSDGTDTQYF. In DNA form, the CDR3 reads TGTGCCAGCAGCGATATAACTAGCGACGGCACAGATACGCAGTATTTT.

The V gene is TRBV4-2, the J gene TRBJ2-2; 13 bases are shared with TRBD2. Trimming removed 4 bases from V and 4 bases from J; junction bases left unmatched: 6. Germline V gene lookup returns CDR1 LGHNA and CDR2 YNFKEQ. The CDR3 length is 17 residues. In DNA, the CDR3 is TGTGCCAGCAGCCCCGGACTAGCGGGAGAGGGCACCGGGGAGCTGTTTTTT. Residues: CASSPGLAGEGTGELFF.

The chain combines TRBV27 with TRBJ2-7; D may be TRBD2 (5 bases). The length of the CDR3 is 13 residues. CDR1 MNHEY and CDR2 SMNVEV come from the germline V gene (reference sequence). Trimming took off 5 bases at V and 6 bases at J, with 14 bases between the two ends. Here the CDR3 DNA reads TGTGCCAGCAGTGCCCTAGCTCTCTCCGAGCAGTACTTC. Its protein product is CASSALALSEQYF.

This chain's CDR3 is CSVPGYYPQHF. The CDR3 DNA is TGCAGTGTCCCAGGCTATTATCCCCAGCATTTT. This chain links TRBV20-1 with TRBJ1-5; D remains unclear. The V and J ends lost 7 bases and 10 bases respectively, with 14 bases between them. Germline values: CDR1 DFQATT, CDR2 SNEGSKA (reference sequence). This CDR3 has 11 amino acids.

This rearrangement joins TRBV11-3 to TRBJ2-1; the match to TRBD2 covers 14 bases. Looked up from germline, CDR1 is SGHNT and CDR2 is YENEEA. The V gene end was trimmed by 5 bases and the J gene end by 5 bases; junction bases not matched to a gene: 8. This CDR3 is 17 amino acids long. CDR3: CASSPQGLAGVDNEQFF. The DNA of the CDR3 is TGTGCCAGCAGCCCACAGGGACTAGCGGGAGTTGACAATGAGCAGTTCTTC.

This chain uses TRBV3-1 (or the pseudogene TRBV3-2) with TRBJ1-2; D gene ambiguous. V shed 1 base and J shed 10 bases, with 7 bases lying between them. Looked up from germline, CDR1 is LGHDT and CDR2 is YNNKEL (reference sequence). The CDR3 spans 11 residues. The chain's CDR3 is CASSQARDYTF. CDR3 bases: TGTGCCAGCAGCCAAGCGCGGGACTACACCTTC.

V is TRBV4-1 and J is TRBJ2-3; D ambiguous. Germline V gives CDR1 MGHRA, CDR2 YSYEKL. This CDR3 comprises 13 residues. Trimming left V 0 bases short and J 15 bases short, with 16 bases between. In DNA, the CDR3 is TGCGCCAGCAGCCAAGATCTACCCGGTTCGAGATATTTT. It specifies CASSQDLPGSRYF.

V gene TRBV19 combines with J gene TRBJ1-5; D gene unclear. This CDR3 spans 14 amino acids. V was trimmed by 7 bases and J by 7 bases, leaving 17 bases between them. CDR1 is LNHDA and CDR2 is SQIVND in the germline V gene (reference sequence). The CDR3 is CASTPTVGGQPQHF. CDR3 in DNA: TGTGCCAGTACCCCCACTGTCGGAGGGCAGCCCCAGCATTTT.